This T cell receptor beta chain is from a study of regulatory T cells in long-lasting Graves disease. Study conclusions and caveats: Gene preferences differed: TRBV28, TRBJ1-2, TRBJ2-5 in persistent cases.

The time point is: newly diagnosed GD, antithyroid drugs for less than 3 months. The TCR library used RNA extracted from PBMCs. Roughly 10-milliliter peripheral blood samples went into EDTA tubes. Libraries of TCR beta came from iRepertoire HTBI primers plus Arm-PCR of CDR3 regions. MiXCR, applied by TCRdb to the multiplex PCR reads, yields one record per CDR3 protein. The data contain about 540,000 distinct CDR3 sequences, approximately 12% of them singletons. This clonotype was detected ten times or more. Its target is unknown. This CDR3 has 13 residues. The ends lost 3 bases at V and 10 bases at J; junction bases unmatched: 6. The data also belong to a second study, concerning T cells in Graves' hyperthyroidism and ophthalmopathy. That investigation notes: The majority of expanded thyroid clonotypes above 0.001 also appeared in blood.

The clonotype comes from a young man with Graves disease. The chain joins TRBV12-3 or TRBV12-4 to TRBJ2-1; 7 bases fit TRBD1. The sequenced sample was peripheral blood mononuclear cells (PBMCs), obtained at new diagnosis, from a patient treated with antithyroid drugs. The CDR3 loop reads CASSFPGQREQFF. Written as DNA, the CDR3 is TGTGCCAGCAGTTTCCCGGGACAGAGGGAGCAGTTCTTC.